These 9 T cell receptor beta chains originate from one sample sequenced in a study of T cells after yellow fever vaccination. MiXCR was run by TCRdb on the 5' RACE reads, yielding one entry per CDR3 protein. The table records hundreds of thousands of distinct CDR3 sequences, approximately 13% of them present only once. The sample in question was PBMCs, obtained on the day of the yellow fever booster vaccination. The receptors here all came from a man aged 25-45 years who received the YFV17D yellow fever vaccine.

This clonotype was seen only a few times. The CDR3: CASSLDPSPAAGGTDTQYF. CDR3 bases: TGTGCCAGCAGCTTAGATCCCTCTCCAGCGGCGGGAGGCACAGATACGCAGTATTTT. The V and J genes are TRBV7-6 and TRBJ2-3; 7 bases align to TRBD2. The V and J ends lost 1 base and 1 base, in that order; junction bases with no gene match: 14. This CDR3 comprises 19 residues. CDR1 SGHVS and CDR2 FNYEAQ come from the germline V gene.

This chain joins TRBV6-5 and TRBJ2-1; 10 bases are shared with TRBD2. The CDR3 length is 17 residues. Germline CDR1 MNHEY, CDR2 SVGAGI. J lost 6 bases, V lost 0 bases, and 8 bases had no gene match. In DNA form, the CDR3 reads TGTGCCAGCAGTTACTCGACGGTAGCGGGAGGTGGCAATGAGCAGTTCTTC. Protein product: CASSYSTVAGGGNEQFF.

The table lists this clonotype with a few counts. The chain carries TRBV20-1 and TRBJ1-4; a weak D match, TRBD1 (5 bases). The V gene's germline CDR1 is DFQATT and CDR2 SNEGSKA (reference sequence). The CDR3 totals 15 residues. Between the trimmed V and J ends, which lost 0 bases and 8 bases, there was a span of 16 bases. The DNA for the CDR3 is TGCAGTGCTAGAGATGGCCGGAGCCGGGGGGAAAAACTGTTTTTT. Translating it yields CSARDGRSRGEKLFF.

This clonotype was found once. One end of the junction does not line up with germline, which may come from a read error. The rearrangement uses TRBV12-3 or TRBV12-4 and TRBJ2-3, with unresolved D. There are 11 residues in the CDR3. CDR3 nucleotides: TGTGCCAGCAGTTACACAGATACGCTGTATTTT. This codes for CASSYTDTLYF.

This clonotype was picked up a small number of times. The CDR3 sequence: CASSIGLPSDTQYF. CDR3 nucleotide sequence: TGTGCCAGCAGCATCGGACTCCCCTCGGATACGCAGTATTTT. The gene calls are TRBV7-9 and TRBJ2-3, with D possibly matching TRBD2 (5 bases). V was cut by 5 bases and J by 6 bases, with 15 bases left in between. Germline V gene sequence: CDR1 SEHNR, CDR2 FQNEAQ (reference sequence). The length of the CDR3 is 14 residues.

This clonotype was counted only a few times. The chain recombines TRBV19 with TRBJ2-2; 9 bases are shared with TRBD1. The CDR3 totals 14 residues. V trimming: 5 bases; J trimming: 5 bases; junction bases outside the gene matches: 3. Germline lookup yields CDR1 LNHDA and CDR2 SQIVND (reference sequence). CDR3 in amino acids: CASSWDRVTGELFF. DNA of the CDR3: TGTGCCAGTAGTTGGGACAGGGTTACCGGGGAGCTGTTTTTT.

This clonotype has more than one count but fewer than ten. The chain combines TRBV5-5 with TRBJ2-1; D unclear. The V and J ends lost 0 bases and 3 bases respectively, with 10 bases between them. The germline V gene encodes CDR1 SGHKS and CDR2 YYEKEE (reference sequence). This CDR3 has 15 residues. This CDR3 reads CASSLGAVGYNEQFF. The CDR3 region has the DNA TGTGCCAGCAGCTTGGGGGCAGTGGGCTACAATGAGCAGTTCTTC.

This clonotype has ten or more counts. J is TRBJ2-1 and V is TRBV5-1; 8 bases map to TRBD1. Germline CDR1 and CDR2: SGHRS and YFSETQ. The CDR3 extends over 16 amino acids. Losses at the gene ends were 0 bases for V and 7 bases for J; bases not matched to a gene: 9. The CDR3 region is CASSLASGGELNEQFF. CDR3 nucleotide sequence: TGCGCCAGCAGCTTGGCCTCAGGGGGCGAGCTGAATGAGCAGTTCTTC.

The rearrangement joins TRBV10-3 to TRBJ2-1; 7 nucleotides agree with TRBD2. After removal of 6 bases from V and 3 bases from J, the junction contained 8 bases not matched to a gene. The CDR3 is made up of 15 amino acids. The germline CDR1 and CDR2 sequences are ENHRY and SYGVKD. The DNA for the CDR3 is TGTGCCATCAGCCCGAGCGGGGAACTCTACAATGAGCAGTTCTTC. This sequence encodes CAISPSGELYNEQFF.